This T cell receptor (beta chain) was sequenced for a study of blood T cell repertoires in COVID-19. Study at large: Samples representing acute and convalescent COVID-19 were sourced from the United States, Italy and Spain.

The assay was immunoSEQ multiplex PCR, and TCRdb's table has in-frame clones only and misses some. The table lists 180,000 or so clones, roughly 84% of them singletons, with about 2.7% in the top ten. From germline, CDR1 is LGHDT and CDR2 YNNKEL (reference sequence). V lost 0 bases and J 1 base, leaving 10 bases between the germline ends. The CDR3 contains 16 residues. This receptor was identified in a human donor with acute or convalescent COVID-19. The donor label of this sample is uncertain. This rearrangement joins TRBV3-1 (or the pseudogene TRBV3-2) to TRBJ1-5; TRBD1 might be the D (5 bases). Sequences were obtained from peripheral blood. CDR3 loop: CASSQDAGMSNQPQHF. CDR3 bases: TGTGCCAGCAGCCAAGATGCAGGGATGAGCAATCAGCCCCAGCATTTT.